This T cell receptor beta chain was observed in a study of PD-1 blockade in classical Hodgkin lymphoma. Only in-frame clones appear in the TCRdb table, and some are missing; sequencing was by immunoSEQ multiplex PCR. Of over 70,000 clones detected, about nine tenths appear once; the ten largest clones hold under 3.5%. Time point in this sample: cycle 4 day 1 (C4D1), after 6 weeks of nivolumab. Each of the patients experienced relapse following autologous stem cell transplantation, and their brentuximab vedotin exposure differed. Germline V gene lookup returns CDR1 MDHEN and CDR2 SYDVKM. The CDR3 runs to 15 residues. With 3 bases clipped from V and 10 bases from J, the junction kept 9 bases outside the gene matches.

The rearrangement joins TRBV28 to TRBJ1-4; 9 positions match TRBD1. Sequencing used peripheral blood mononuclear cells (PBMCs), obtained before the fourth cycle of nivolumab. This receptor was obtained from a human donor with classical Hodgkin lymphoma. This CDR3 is CASSFSWTGEGKLFF. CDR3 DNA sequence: TGTGCCAGCAGTTTCTCTTGGACAGGGGAGGGAAAACTGTTTTTT.